This T cell receptor beta chain was sequenced during a study of blood T cell repertoires in COVID-19. Looking at the study overall: The cDNA or gDNA used as material had been derived from T cells, B-cell-depleted T cells, or PBMCs.

The germline V gene has CDR1 GTSNPN and CDR2 SVGIG (reference sequence). V lost 5 bases, J lost 2 bases, and 12 bases lay in between. This CDR3 has 13 amino acids. This clone has more than one count but fewer than ten. Profiling relied on immunoSEQ multiplex PCR, and the TCRdb table lists in-frame clones only, not all of them. The data show tens of thousands of clones, 80% to 90% seen once. Sequenced material: peripheral blood. V gene TRBV30 combines with J gene TRBJ1-1; D perhaps matches TRBD1 (5 bases). This TCR came from a woman of 80 years or more with active or convalescent COVID-19. The CDR3, as DNA: TGTGCCTGGGCTCAGGGAACTAACACTGAAGCTTTCTTT. Protein product: CAWAQGTNTEAFF.